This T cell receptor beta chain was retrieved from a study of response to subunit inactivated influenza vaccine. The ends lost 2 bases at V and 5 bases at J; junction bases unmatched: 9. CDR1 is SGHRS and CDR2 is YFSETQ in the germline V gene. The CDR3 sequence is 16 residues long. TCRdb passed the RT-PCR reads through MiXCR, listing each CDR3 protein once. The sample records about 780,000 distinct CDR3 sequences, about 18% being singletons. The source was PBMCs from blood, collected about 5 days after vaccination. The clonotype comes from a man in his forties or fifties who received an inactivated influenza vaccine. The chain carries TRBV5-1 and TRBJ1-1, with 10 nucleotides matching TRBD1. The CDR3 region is CASSLTGTGVRTEAFF. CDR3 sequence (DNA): TGCGCCAGCAGCTTAACCGGGACAGGGGTGAGGACTGAAGCTTTCTTT.